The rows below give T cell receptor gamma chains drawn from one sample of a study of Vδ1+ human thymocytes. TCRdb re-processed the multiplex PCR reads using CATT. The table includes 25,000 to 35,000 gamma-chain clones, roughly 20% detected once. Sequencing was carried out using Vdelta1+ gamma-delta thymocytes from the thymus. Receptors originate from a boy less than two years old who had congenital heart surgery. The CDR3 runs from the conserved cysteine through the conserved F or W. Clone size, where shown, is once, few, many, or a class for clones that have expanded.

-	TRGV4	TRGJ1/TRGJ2	CATWDGPWYKKLF	TGTGCCACCTGGGACGGGCCCTGGTATAAGAAACTCTTT
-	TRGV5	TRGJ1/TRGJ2	CATWDRLRGYKKLF	TGTGCCACCTGGGACAGGCTCAGGGGATATAAGAAACTCTTT
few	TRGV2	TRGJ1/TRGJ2	CATWDAANYYKKLF	TGTGCCACCTGGGACGCGGCTAATTATTATAAGAAACTCTTT
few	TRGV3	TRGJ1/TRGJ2	CATWDRLRYKKLF	TGTGCCACCTGGGACAGGCTCAGATATAAGAAACTCTTT
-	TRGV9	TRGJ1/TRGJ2	CALWVEIYYKKLF	TGTGCCTTGTGGGTAGAAATTTATTATAAGAAACTCTTT
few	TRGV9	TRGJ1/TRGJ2	CALWEGRNYYKKLF	TGTGCCTTGTGGGAGGGACGGAATTATTATAAGAAACTCTTT
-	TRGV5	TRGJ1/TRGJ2	CATWDVRSNYYKKLF	TGTGCCACCTGGGATGTCAGGTCGAATTATTATAAGAAACTCTTT
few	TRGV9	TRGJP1	CALWGGTTGWFKIF	TGTGCCTTGTGGGGAGGTACCACTGGTTGGTTCAAGATATTT
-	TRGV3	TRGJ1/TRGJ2	CATWDRLMSYYKKLF	TGTGCCACCTGGGACAGGCTCATGAGTTATTATAAGAAACTCTTT
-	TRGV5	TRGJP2	CATWDKKYSSDWIKTF	TGTGCCACCTGGGACAAAAAATATAGTAGTGATTGGATCAAGACGTTT
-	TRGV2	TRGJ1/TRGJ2	CATWDANKKLF	TGTGCCACCTGGGATGCTAATAAGAAACTCTTT
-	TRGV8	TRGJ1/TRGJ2	CATWDIYSRDKKLF	TGTGCCACCTGGGATATCTATTCTCGGGATAAGAAACTCTTT
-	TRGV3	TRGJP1	CATWDRRITTGWFKIF	TGTGCCACCTGGGACAGGCGGATTACCACTGGTTGGTTCAAGATATTT
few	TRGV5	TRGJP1	CATWDRRPTGWFKIF	TGTGCCACCTGGGACCGCCGCCCCACTGGTTGGTTCAAGATATTT
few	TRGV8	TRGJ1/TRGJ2	CATWAYYYKKLF	TGTGCCACCTGGGCTTATTATTATAAGAAACTCTTT
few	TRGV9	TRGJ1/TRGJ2	CALWELEKYKKLF	TGTGCCTTGTGGGAGCTGGAGAAGTATAAGAAACTCTTT
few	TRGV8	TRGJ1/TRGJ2	CATWDSCYKKLF	TGTGCCACCTGGGATAGCTGTTATAAGAAACTCTTT
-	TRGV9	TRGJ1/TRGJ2	CALWEVRFYYKKLF	TGTGCCTTGTGGGAGGTGCGGTTTTATTATAAGAAACTCTTT
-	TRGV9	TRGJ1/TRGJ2	CALWERYYKKLF	TGTGCCTTGTGGGAACGGTATTATAAGAAACTCTTT
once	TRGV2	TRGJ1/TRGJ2	CATWDPKGGYYKKLF	TGTGCCACCTGGGACCCCAAAGGGGGATATTATAAGAAACTCTTT
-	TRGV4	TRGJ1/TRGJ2	CATWTRYKKLF	TGTGCCACCTGGACTCGGTATAAGAAACTCTTT
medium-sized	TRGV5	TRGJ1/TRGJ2	CATWDRVYYKKLF	TGTGCCACCTGGGACAGAGTTTATTATAAGAAACTCTTT
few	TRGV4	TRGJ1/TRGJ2	CATWDGQNYYKKLF	TGTGCCACCTGGGATGGGCAAAATTATTATAAGAAACTCTTT
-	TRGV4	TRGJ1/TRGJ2	CATWDGPGDYYKKLF	TGTGCCACCTGGGATGGCCCGGGGGATTATTATAAGAAACTCTTT
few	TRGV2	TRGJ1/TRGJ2	CATWDAPFYKKLF	TGTGCCACCTGGGACGCCCCTTTCTATAAGAAACTCTTT
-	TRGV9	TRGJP	CALWEVDQELGKKIKVF	TGTGCCTTGTGGGAGGTCGATCAAGAGTTGGGCAAAAAAATCAAGGTATTT
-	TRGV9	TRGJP	CTLWEVQLGLGKKIKVF	TGTACCTTGTGGGAGGTGCAGTTGGGCTTGGGCAAAAAAATCAAGGTATTT
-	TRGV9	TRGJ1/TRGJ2	CALWECANYYKKLF	TGTGCCTTGTGGGAGTGTGCGAATTATTATAAGAAACTCTTT
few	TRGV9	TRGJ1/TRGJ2	CALWERCLDKKLF	TGTGCCTTGTGGGAGAGGTGTTTAGATAAGAAACTCTTT
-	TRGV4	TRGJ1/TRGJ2	CAAWDDPLYYKKLF	TGTGCCGCCTGGGATGATCCTCTCTATTATAAGAAACTCTTT
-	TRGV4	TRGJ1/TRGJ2	CATWEFDYYKKLF	TGTGCCACCTGGGAATTCGACTATTATAAGAAACTCTTT
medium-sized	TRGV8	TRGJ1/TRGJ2	CATWDLYYKKLF	TGTGCCACCTGGGATCTGTATTATAAGAAACTCTTT
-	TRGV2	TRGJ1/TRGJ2	CATWEIPNYYKKLF	TGTGCCACCTGGGAAATTCCGAATTATTATAAGAAACTCTTT
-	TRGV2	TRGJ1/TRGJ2	CATWDANSPYYKKLF	TGTGCCACCTGGGACGCTAACTCGCCTTATTATAAGAAACTCTTT
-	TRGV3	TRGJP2	CATWDSPLSNWIKTF	TGTGCCACCTGGGACAGCCCTTTAAGTAATTGGATCAAGACGTTT
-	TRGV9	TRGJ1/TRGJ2	CALWESGKLF	TGTGCCTTGTGGGAGTCGGGGAAACTCTTT
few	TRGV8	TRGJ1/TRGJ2	CATWDSHLYYKKLF	TGTGCCACCTGGGATAGTCACCTTTATTATAAGAAACTCTTT
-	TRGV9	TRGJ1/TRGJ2	CALWEVHYPPYYKKLF	TGTGCCTTGTGGGAGGTGCATTATCCTCCATATTATAAGAAACTCTTT
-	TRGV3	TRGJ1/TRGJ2	CATWDGRLGYKKLF	TGTGCCACCTGGGACGGGCGACTTGGGTATAAGAAACTCTTT
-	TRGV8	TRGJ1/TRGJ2	CATWDHPTGYYKKLF	TGTGCCACCTGGGATCACCCTACGGGTTATTATAAGAAACTCTTT
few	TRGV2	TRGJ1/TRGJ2	CATWDGPFDYYKKLF	TGTGCCACCTGGGACGGGCCTTTTGATTATTATAAGAAACTCTTT
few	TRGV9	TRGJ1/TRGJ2	CALWDEDYYYKKLF	TGTGCCTTGTGGGACGAAGATTATTATTATAAGAAACTCTTT
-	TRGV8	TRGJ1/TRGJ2	CATWDSRRYSYKKLF	TGTGCCACCTGGGATAGTCGCCGATATTCCTATAAGAAACTCTTT
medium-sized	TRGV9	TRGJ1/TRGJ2	CALWEVRYKKLF	TGTGCCTTGTGGGAGGTGCGCTATAAGAAACTCTTT
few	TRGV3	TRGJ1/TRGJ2	CATWDRPHYYKKLF	TGTGCCACCTGGGACAGGCCACATTATTATAAGAAACTCTTT
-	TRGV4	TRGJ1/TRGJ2	CATWDSGYYKKLF	TGTGCCACCTGGGATTCTGGTTATTATAAGAAACTCTTT
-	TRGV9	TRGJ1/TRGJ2	CALWEVKWEREYYYKKLF	TGTGCCTTGTGGGAGGTGAAGTGGGAACGGGAATATTATTATAAGAAACTCTTT
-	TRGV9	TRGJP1	CALWCSYTTGWFKIF	TGTGCCTTGTGGTGCTCTTATACCACTGGTTGGTTCAAGATATTT
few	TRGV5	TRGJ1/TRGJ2	CATWDIAWRKLF	TGTGCCACCTGGGACATAGCGTGGAGGAAACTCTTT
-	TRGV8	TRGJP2	CATWDRRSIKTF	TGTGCCACCTGGGATAGGCGTTCGATCAAGACGTTT
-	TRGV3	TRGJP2	CATWDSTGIKTF	TGTGCCACCTGGGACAGTACCGGGATCAAGACGTTT
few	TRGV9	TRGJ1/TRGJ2	CALWESYYYKKLF	TGTGCCTTGTGGGAGTCCTATTATTATAAGAAACTCTTT
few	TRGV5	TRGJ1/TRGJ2	CATWDIGYKKLF	TGTGCCACCTGGGACATTGGGTATAAGAAACTCTTT